These T cell receptor beta chains were read from a single sample in a study of shared clonotypes between healthy human individuals. Sequencing was performed with immunoSEQ multiplex PCR; in TCRdb, only in-frame clones are kept and a portion is missing. The data contain about 750,000 clones, 92% of them singletons. The sample comprised naive CD8+ T cells sorted from blood. The receptors come from a young man in good health. The CDR3 runs from the conserved cysteine through the conserved F or W. The D gene is left open where the match is weak. For some rows the clone size is stated as once, few or many, or as a class when expanded; others skip it.

v_call: TRBV6-5
clone_size: few
j_call: TRBJ2-3
d_call: TRBD2
cdr3_nt: TGTGCCAGCAGTGGACTAGCGGGAGGCCCAGATACGCAGTATTTT
cdr3_aa: CASSGLAGGPDTQYF

v_call: TRBV28
clone_size: .
j_call: TRBJ2-7
d_call: TRBD2
cdr3_nt: TGTGCCAGCAGTTCTCAGACTAGCGGAAGCGACTACGAGCAGTACTTC
cdr3_aa: CASSSQTSGSDYEQYF

v_call: TRBV4-1
clone_size: once
j_call: TRBJ2-7
d_call: TRBD1
cdr3_nt: TGCGCCAGCAGCCAAACTAACAGGGGCCACGAGCAGTACTTC
cdr3_aa: CASSQTNRGHEQYF

v_call: TRBV5-6
clone_size: .
j_call: TRBJ2-5
d_call: .
cdr3_nt: TGTGCCAGCAGCTTACCGACTGGGCAAGAGACCCAGTACTTC
cdr3_aa: CASSLPTGQETQYF

v_call: TRBV27
clone_size: .
j_call: TRBJ2-2
d_call: .
cdr3_nt: TGTGCCAGCAGTTTAGGGCTGAACACCGGGGAGCTGTTTTTT
cdr3_aa: CASSLGLNTGELFF

v_call: TRBV7-8
clone_size: .
j_call: TRBJ2-1
d_call: .
cdr3_nt: TGTGCCAGCAGCTTAGTTCCATGGAGCGGAAGAAACAATGAGCAGTTCTTC
cdr3_aa: CASSLVPWSGRNNEQFF

v_call: TRBV6-5
clone_size: .
j_call: TRBJ2-7
d_call: .
cdr3_nt: TGTGCCAGCAGTTACTCCGGTACAGTCTACGAGCAGTACTTC
cdr3_aa: CASSYSGTVYEQYF

v_call: TRBV9
clone_size: .
j_call: TRBJ1-2
d_call: TRBD1
cdr3_nt: TGTGCCAGCAGTGAATCGCAGGGACAGCCCTATGGCTACACCTTC
cdr3_aa: CASSESQGQPYGYTF

v_call: TRBV28
clone_size: once
j_call: TRBJ2-7
d_call: .
cdr3_nt: TGTGCCAGCAGTTCTATAGCGGCCGCGGGGTACGAGCAGTACTTC
cdr3_aa: CASSSIAAAGYEQYF

v_call: TRBV7-8
clone_size: .
j_call: TRBJ2-5
d_call: .
cdr3_nt: TGTGCCAGCAGCTTCGTCGTGACAGGGACTCAAGAGACCCAGTACTTC
cdr3_aa: CASSFVVTGTQETQYF

v_call: TRBV9
clone_size: .
j_call: TRBJ1-1
d_call: .
cdr3_nt: TGTGCCAGCAGCGGACCGCCTACGGGAGGAACTGAAGCTTTCTTT
cdr3_aa: CASSGPPTGGTEAFF

v_call: TRBV15
clone_size: once
j_call: TRBJ2-7
d_call: TRBD1
cdr3_nt: TGTGCCACCAACCCGACAGGGGGCAATTCCTACGAGCAGTACTTC
cdr3_aa: CATNPTGGNSYEQYF

v_call: TRBV21-1
clone_size: .
j_call: TRBJ1-4
d_call: .
cdr3_nt: TGTGCCAGCAGCAACTCGCCTTCCCGGGACAGGGTGCACGAAAAACTGTTTTTT
cdr3_aa: CASSNSPSRDRVHEKLFF

v_call: TRBV7-9
clone_size: .
j_call: TRBJ2-7
d_call: TRBD1
cdr3_nt: TGTGCCAGCAGCAAACCGGACAGGGGATCCTACGAGCAGTACTTC
cdr3_aa: CASSKPDRGSYEQYF

v_call: TRBV25-1
clone_size: once
j_call: TRBJ1-2
d_call: .
cdr3_nt: TGTGCCAGCAGTGAGGCCACCGGACTTGGCTACACCTTC
cdr3_aa: CASSEATGLGYTF

v_call: TRBV6-5
clone_size: few
j_call: TRBJ2-1
d_call: .
cdr3_nt: TGTGCCAGCAGTGGAGGGAATGAGCAGTTCTTC
cdr3_aa: CASSGGNEQFF

v_call: TRBV5-1
clone_size: .
j_call: TRBJ2-1
d_call: TRBD2
cdr3_nt: TGCGCCAGCAGCTTGGGCGTACTAGCGGGAGGTCGGGGATATGAGAATGAGCAGTTCTTC
cdr3_aa: CASSLGVLAGGRGYENEQFF